The entry below gives a single T cell receptor beta chain sequence along with its context. The authors' processing: Amplification of reference gene primers provided the estimated nucleated cell counts. The assay was immunoSEQ multiplex PCR, and TCRdb's table has in-frame clones only and misses some. V and J calls and clone size are as listed in that table; D and trimming were resolved from the DNA. Here the sample spans about 99,000 clones, approximately 84% being singletons. The record originates from a study of blood T cell repertoires in COVID-19. Background on the study: Sites across the United States, Italy and Spain contributed samples from acute and convalescent COVID-19. T cells, B-cell-depleted T cells, or PBMCs supplied cDNA or gDNA.

After removal of 3 bases from V and 5 bases from J, the junction contained 12 bases not matched to a gene. From germline, CDR1 is SGHRS and CDR2 YFSETQ. This CDR3 spans 16 amino acids. Sequenced sample: peripheral blood. The chain recombines TRBV5-1 with TRBJ1-2; 8 nucleotides align to TRBD1. This receptor was identified in a human donor in a cohort sampled during active COVID-19. DNA of the CDR3: TGCGCCAGCAGCTATCCACCGGGACAGGCTTTGTATGGCTACACCTTC. It specifies CASSYPPGQALYGYTF.